This TCR beta chain was observed in a study of T cell responses to AZD1222 COVID-19 vaccine. The V end was cut by 5 bases, the J end by 7 bases, with 24 bases between. In germline, CDR1 is SGHTA, CDR2 FQGTGA. This CDR3 has 16 residues. The method was immunoSEQ multiplex PCR; TCRdb's version includes in-frame clones alone and lacks a portion of them. Of roughly 150,000 clones listed, approximately 90% are singletons. Sequences were derived from peripheral blood, sampled on day 0 of AZD1222 vaccination. The chain has TRBV7-3 and TRBJ2-7, with D tentatively TRBD2 (6 bases). The sequence came from an adult in good health. CDR3 bases: TGTGCCAGCAGCCCATCGCGGAATAGCGGAGTGGGGGAGCAGTACTTC. Translated: CASSPSRNSGVGEQYF.